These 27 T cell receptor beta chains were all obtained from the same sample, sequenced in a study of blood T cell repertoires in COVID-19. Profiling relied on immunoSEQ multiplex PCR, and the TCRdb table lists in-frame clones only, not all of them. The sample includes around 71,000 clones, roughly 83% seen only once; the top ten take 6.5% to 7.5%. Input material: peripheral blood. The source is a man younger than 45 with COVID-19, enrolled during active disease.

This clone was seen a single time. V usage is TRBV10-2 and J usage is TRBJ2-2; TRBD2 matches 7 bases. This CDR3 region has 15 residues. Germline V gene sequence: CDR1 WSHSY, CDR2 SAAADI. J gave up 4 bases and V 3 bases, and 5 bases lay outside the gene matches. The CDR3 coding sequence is TGCGCCAGCAGTGACGCGGGAGTTTGCACCGGGGAGCTGTTTTTT. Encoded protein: CASSDAGVCTGELFF.

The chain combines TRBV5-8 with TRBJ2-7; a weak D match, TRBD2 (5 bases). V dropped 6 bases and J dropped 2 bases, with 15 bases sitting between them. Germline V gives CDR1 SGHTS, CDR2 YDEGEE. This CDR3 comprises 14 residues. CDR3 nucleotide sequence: TGTGCCAGCAATGAACTAGACCGTGCCTACGAGCAGTACTTC. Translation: CASNELDRAYEQYF.

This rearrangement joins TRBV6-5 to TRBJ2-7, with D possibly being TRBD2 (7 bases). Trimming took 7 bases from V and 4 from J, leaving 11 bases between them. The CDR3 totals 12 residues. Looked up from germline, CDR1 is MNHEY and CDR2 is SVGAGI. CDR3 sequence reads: CASTRGGYEQYF. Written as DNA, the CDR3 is TGTGCCAGCACCAGGGGAGGGTACGAGCAGTACTTC.

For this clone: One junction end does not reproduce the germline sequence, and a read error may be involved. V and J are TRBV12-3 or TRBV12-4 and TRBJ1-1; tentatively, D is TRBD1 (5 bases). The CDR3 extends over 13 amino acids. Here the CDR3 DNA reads TGTGCCAGCAGTTACCCGCGGGGGACTGACGCTTTCTTT. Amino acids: CASSYPRGTDAFF.

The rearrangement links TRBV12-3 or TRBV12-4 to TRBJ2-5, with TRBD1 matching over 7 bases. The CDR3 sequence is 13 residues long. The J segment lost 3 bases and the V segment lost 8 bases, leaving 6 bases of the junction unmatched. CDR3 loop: CASGTTGEETQYF. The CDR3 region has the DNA TGTGCCAGCGGAACCACAGGGGAAGAGACCCAGTACTTC.

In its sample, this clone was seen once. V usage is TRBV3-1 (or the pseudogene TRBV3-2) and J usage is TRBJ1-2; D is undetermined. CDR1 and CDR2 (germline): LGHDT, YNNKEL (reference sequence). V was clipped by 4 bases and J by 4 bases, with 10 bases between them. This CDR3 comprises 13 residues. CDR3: CASSRGQTYGYTF. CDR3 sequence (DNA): TGTGCCAGCAGCCGAGGGCAGACCTATGGCTACACCTTC.

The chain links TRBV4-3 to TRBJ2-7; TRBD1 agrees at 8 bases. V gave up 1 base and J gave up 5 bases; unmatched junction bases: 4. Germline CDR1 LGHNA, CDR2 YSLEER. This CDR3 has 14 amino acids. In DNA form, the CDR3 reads TGCGCCAGCAGCCAAGGGACAGGGTATGACGAGCAGTACTTC. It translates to CASSQGTGYDEQYF.

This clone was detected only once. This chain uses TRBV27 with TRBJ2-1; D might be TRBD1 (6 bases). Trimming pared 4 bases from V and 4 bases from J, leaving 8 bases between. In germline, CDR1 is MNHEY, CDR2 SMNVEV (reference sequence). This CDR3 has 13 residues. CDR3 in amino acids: CASSSQGYNEQFF. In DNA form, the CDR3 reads TGTGCCAGCAGTTCACAGGGTTACAATGAGCAGTTCTTC.

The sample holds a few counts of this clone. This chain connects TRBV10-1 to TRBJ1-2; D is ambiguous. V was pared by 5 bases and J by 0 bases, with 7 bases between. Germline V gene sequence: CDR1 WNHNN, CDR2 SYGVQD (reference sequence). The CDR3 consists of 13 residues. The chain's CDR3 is CASSRGSNYGYTF. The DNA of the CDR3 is TGCGCCAGCAGTAGAGGATCTAACTATGGCTACACCTTC.

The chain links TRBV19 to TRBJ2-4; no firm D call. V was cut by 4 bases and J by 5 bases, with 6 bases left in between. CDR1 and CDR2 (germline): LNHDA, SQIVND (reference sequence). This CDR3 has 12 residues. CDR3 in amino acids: CASSSVENIQYF. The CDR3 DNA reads TGTGCCAGTAGTAGTGTCGAAAACATTCAGTACTTC.

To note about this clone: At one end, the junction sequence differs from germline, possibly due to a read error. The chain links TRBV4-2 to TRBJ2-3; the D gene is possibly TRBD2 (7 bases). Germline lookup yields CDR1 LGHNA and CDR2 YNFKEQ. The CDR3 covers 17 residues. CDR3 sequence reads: CARSQVGSGGGGDTQYF. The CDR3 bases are TGTGCCCGCAGCCAAGTTGGATCCGGCGGGGGCGGGGATACGCAGTATTTT.

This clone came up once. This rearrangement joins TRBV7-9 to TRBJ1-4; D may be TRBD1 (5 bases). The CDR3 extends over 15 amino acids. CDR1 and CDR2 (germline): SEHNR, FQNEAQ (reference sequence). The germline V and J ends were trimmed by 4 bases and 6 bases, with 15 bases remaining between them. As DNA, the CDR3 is TGTGCCAGCAGCTCCCGCGGGACCGGGGATGAAAAACTGTTTTTT. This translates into CASSSRGTGDEKLFF.

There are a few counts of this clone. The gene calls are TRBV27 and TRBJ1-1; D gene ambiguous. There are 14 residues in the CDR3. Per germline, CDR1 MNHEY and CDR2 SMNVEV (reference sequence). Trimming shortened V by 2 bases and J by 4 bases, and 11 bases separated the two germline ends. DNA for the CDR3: TGTGCCAGCAGTTTAGAGGGCAAGGGCACTGAAGCTTTCTTT. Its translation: CASSLEGKGTEAFF.

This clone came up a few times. Here the CDR3 reads CASSYLGENTEAFF. CDR3 DNA: TGTGCCAGCAGTTACCTCGGGGAAAACACTGAAGCTTTCTTT. The V and J genes are TRBV6-2 or TRBV6-3 and TRBJ1-1; D is unclear. The CDR3 spans 14 residues. Trimming pared 2 bases from V and 2 bases from J, leaving 9 bases between. CDR1 and CDR2 from the germline V gene are MNHEY and SVGEGT.

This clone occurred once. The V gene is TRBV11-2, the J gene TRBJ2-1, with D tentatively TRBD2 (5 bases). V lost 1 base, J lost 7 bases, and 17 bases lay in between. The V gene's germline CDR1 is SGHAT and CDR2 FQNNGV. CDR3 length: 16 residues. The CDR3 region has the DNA TGTGCCAGCAGCTTAGTGGTTGGCCTAGCAAGGAATGAGCAGTTCTTC. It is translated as CASSLVVGLARNEQFF.

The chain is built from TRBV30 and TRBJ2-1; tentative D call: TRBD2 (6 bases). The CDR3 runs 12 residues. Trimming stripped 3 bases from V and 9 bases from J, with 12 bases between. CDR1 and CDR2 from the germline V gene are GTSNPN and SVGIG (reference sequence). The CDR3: CAWSTGAVEQFF. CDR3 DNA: TGTGCCTGGAGCACGGGAGCAGTTGAGCAGTTCTTC.

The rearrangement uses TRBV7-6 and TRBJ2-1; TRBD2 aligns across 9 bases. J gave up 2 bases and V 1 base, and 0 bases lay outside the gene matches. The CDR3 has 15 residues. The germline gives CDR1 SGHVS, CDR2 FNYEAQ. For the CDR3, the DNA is TGTGCCAGCAGCTTAGGGACTAGCGCCTACAATGAGCAGTTCTTC. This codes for CASSLGTSAYNEQFF. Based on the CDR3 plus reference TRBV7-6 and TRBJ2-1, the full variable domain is GAGVSQSPRYKVTKRGQDVALRCDPISGHVSLYWYRQALGQGPEFLTYFNYEAQQDKSGLPNDRFSAERPEGSISTLTIQRTEQRDSAMYRCASSLGTSAYNEQFFGPGTRLTVL.

The CDR3 DNA is TGTGCCAGCAGCTTAAGGGGAGACAATGAGCAGTTCTTC. Protein sequence: CASSLRGDNEQFF. V and J are TRBV7-3 and TRBJ2-1; D is possibly TRBD2 (5 bases). Germline CDR1 is SGHTA and CDR2 is FQGTGA. The CDR3 covers 13 residues. V was shortened by 1 base and J by 5 bases, with 6 bases between the two germline ends.

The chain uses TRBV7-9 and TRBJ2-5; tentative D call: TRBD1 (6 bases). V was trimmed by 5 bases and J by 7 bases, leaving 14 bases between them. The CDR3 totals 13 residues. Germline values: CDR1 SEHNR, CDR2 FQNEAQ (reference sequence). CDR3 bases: TGTGCCAGCAGCCGCCCAGGGGATGGGACCCAGTACTTC. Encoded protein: CASSRPGDGTQYF.

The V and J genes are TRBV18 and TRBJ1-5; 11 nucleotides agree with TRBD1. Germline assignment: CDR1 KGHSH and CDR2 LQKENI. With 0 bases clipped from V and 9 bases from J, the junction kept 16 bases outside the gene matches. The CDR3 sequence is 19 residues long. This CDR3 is CASSPPVVDRGRESRPQHF. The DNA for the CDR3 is TGTGCCAGCTCACCACCTGTAGTGGACAGGGGGCGGGAGTCACGGCCCCAGCATTTT.

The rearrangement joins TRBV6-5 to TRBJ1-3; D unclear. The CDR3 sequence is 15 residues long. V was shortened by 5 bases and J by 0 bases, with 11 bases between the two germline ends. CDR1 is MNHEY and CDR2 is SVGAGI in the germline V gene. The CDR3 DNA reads TGTGCCAGCAGTCCTACCCTATTCTCTGGAAACACCATATATTTT. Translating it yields CASSPTLFSGNTIYF.

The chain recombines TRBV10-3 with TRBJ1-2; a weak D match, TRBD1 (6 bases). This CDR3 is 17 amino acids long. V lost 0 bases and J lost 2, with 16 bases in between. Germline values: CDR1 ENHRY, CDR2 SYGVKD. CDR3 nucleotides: TGTGCCATCAGTGAGTCCGGTATGGGCAGGGGAAACTATGGCTACACCTTC. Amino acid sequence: CAISESGMGRGNYGYTF.

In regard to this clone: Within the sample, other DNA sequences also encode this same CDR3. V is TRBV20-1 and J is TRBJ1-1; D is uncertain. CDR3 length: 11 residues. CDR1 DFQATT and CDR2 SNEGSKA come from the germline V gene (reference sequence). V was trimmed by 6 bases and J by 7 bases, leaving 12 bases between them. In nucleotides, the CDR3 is TGCAGTGCCGGAAGAGGAAATGAAGCTTTCTTT. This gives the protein CSAGRGNEAFF.

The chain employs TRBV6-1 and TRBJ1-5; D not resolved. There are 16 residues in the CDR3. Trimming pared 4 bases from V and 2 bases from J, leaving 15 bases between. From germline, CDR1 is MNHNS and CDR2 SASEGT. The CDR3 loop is CASSAVAWLGNQPQHF. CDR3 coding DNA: TGTGCCAGCAGTGCAGTGGCATGGCTCGGCAATCAGCCCCAGCATTTT.

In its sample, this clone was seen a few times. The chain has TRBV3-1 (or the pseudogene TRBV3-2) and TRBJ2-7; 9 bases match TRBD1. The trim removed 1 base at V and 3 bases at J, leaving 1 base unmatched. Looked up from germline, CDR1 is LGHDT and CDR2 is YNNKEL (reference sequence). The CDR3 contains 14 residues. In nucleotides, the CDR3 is TGTGCCAGCAGCCAAGGGACAGGGGTCTACGAGCAGTACTTC. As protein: CASSQGTGVYEQYF.

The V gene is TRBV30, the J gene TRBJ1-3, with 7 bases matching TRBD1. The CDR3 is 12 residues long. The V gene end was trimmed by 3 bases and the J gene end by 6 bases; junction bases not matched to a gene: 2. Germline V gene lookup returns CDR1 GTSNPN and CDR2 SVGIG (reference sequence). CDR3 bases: TGTGCCTGGAGACAGGGGACAAACACCATATATTTT. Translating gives CAWRQGTNTIYF.

CDR3 in amino acids: CASRGGTSFYEQYF. CDR3 coding DNA: TGTGCCAGCAGGGGAGGGACTTCGTTCTACGAGCAGTACTTC. The chain carries TRBV2 and TRBJ2-7; 7 bases match TRBD2. Per the germline V gene, CDR1 is SNHLY and CDR2 is FYNNEI. This CDR3 comprises 14 residues. Trimming at V came to 6 bases and at J to 3 bases, leaving 8 bases not matched to a gene. The variable domain in full, with the rest retrieved from reference TRBV2 and TRBJ2-7, is EPEVTQTPSHQVTQMGQEVILRCVPISNHLYFYWYRQILGQKVEFLVSFYNNEISEKSEIFDDQFSVERPDGSNFTLKIRSTKLEDSAMYFCASRGGTSFYEQYFGPGTRLTVT.